The T cell receptor (beta chain) under discussion was sequenced for a study of cytomegalovirus exposure and HLA in healthy donors. Study details: Unique TCR beta sequences numbering approximately 120 million came from about 179 million T cells in an earlier analysis. Findings of the study overall: HLA alleles were associated with fewer than 20,000 TCR beta sequences in a later analysis at 0.05 false discovery rate. TCR beta V- and J-gene trimming, according to a later analysis, was linked to a missense DCLRE1C variant.

Turning to this clone: Its target is unknown.

PCR amplification relied on 60 Vbeta primers (plus 13 Jbeta primers). Measured with immunoSEQ multiplex PCR; TCRdb has only the in-frame clones, and not every one. The table shows around 150,000 clones, with roughly 81% occurring only once. Trimming took 6 bases from V and 1 from J, leaving 12 bases between them. This CDR3 spans 14 amino acids. Germline CDR1 is PRHDT and CDR2 is FYEKMQ (reference sequence). Sequenced sample: PBMCs. This sequence was found in a man aged 18 to 35 in good health and CMV-seropositive. The chain couples TRBV13 to TRBJ1-1, with D possibly being TRBD1 (6 bases). The CDR3 loop reads CASRSRTANTEAFF. The CDR3 coding sequence is TGTGCCAGCAGGTCCAGGACAGCGAACACTGAAGCTTTCTTT.